This paragraph covers one T cell receptor (beta chain) sequence. In the source study's methods: Reference gene primers were amplified, and this amplification served to estimate nucleated cell counts. Using immunoSEQ multiplex PCR, the repertoire was profiled, and TCRdb retains in-frame clones only, with some absent. V, J and clone size are taken as reported in that table, and D and trimming were inferred from the DNA itself. The sample lists under 250,000 clones, roughly 80% occurring once. The sample belongs to a study of blood T cell repertoires in COVID-19. Overall study: Sources were T cells, B-cell-depleted T cells, or PBMCs; the material itself was cDNA or gDNA.

The CDR3 totals 16 residues. J lost 3 bases, V lost 1 base, and 6 bases had no gene match. CDR1 SEHNR and CDR2 FQNEAQ come from the germline V gene (reference sequence). The sequencing input was peripheral blood. The genes are TRBV7-9 and TRBJ1-2; 9 bases are a match to TRBD1. The TCR was taken from a woman aged 60 to 75 with acute or convalescent COVID-19. The CDR3 bases are TGTGCCAGCAGCTTAGGGGACAGGGAAATGGACTATGGCTACACCTTC. It codes for CASSLGDREMDYGYTF.